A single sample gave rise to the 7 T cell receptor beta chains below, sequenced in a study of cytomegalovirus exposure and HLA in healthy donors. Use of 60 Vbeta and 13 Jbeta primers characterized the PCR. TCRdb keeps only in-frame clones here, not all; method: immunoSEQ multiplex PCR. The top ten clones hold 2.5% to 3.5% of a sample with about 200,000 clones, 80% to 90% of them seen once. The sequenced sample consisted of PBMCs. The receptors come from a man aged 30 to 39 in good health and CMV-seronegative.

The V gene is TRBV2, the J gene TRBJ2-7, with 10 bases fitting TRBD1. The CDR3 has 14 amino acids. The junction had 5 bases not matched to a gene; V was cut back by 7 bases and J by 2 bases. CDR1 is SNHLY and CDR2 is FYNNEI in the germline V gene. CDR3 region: CASMDRGAAYEQYF. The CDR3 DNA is TGTGCCAGCATGGACAGGGGGGCGGCCTACGAGCAGTACTTC.

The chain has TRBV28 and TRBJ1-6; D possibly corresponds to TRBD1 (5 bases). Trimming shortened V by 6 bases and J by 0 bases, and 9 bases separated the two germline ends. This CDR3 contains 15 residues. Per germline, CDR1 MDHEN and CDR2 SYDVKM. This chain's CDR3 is CASRDTSSYNSPLHF. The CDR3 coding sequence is TGTGCCAGCAGGGACACAAGCTCCTATAATTCACCCCTCCACTTT.

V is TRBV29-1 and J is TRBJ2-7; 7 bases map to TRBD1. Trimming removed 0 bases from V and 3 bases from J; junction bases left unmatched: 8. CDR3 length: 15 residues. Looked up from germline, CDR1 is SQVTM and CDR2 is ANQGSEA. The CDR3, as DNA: TGCAGCGTTGAAGATCAGGGGACAGACCACTACGAGCAGTACTTC. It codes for CSVEDQGTDHYEQYF.

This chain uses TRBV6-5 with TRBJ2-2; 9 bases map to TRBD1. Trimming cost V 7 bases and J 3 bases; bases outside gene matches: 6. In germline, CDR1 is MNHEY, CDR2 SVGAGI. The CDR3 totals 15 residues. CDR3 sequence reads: CASTPGQGHTGELFF. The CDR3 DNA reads TGTGCCAGCACCCCGGGACAGGGACACACCGGGGAGCTGTTTTTT.

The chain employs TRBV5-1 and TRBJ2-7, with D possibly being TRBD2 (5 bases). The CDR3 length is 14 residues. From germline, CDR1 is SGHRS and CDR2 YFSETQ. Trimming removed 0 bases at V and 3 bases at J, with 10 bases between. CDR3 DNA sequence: TGCGCCAGCAGCTTGGGGTCCGGGATCTACGAGCAGTACTTC. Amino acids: CASSLGSGIYEQYF.

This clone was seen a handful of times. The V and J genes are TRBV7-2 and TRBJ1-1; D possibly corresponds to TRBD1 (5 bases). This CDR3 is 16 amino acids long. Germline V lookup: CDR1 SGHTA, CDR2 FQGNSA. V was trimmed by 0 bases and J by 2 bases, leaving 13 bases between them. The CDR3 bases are TGTGCCAGCAGCTTAGCGCCTATGACAGTTAACACTGAAGCTTTCTTT. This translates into CASSLAPMTVNTEAFF.

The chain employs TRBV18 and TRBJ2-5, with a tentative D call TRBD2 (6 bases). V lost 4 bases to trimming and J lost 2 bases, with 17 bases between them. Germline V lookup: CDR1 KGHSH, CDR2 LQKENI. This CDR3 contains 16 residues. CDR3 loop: CASSRRGGVGQETQYF. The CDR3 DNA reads TGTGCCAGCTCACGGAGAGGAGGGGTCGGACAAGAGACCCAGTACTTC.